This T cell receptor beta chain was captured by sequencing in a study of cytomegalovirus exposure and HLA in healthy donors. General study results and limits: Most subjects' HLA-A and HLA-B alleles were reportedly predicted from TCR beta sequences. Among the sequence variants, a highly shared cluster was likely an artifact of sequencing.

This clone was picked up one time. The target antigen is unknown. The length of the CDR3 is 16 residues. CDR1 SEHNR and CDR2 FQNEAQ come from the germline V gene (reference sequence). V was cut by 5 bases and J by 0 bases, with 16 bases left in between. The PCR made use of 60 Vbeta and 13 Jbeta primers. Only in-frame clones appear in the TCRdb table, and some are missing; sequencing was by immunoSEQ multiplex PCR. The profile shows 150,000 to 200,000 clones, roughly 80% of them singletons. Sequencing was carried out using PBMCs. The receptor's source is a woman between 45 and 65 years old in good health and CMV-seronegative. This chain connects TRBV7-9 to TRBJ1-2, with D tentatively TRBD1 (6 bases). The CDR3 DNA sequence: TGTGCCAGCAGCCCCTTGGGACAAGAGACTAACTATGGCTACACCTTC. Translated, it gives CASSPLGQETNYGYTF.